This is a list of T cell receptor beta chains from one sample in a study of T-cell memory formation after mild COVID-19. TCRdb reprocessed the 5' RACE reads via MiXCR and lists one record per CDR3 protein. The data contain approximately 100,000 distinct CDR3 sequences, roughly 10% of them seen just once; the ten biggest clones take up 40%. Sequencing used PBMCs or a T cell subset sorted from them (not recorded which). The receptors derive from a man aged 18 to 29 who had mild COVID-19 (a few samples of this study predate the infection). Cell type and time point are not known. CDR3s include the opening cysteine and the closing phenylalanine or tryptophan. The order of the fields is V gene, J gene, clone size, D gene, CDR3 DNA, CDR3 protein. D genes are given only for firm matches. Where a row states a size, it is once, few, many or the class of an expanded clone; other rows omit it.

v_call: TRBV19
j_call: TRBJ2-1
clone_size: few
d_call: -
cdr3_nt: TGTGCCAGCCGACCCACCCCGGGGAGCAGCTTTTATGAGCAGTTCTTC
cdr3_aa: CASRPTPGSSFYEQFF

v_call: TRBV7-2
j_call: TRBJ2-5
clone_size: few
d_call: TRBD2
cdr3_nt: TGTGCCAGCAGCCAAGTCCTAGCGGGGGGGTCCGAGACCCAGTACTTC
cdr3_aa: CASSQVLAGGSETQYF

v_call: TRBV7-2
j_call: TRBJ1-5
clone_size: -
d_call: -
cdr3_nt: TGTGCCAGCAGCTTAGAAGTAGGCGAGTATCAGCCCCAGCATTTT
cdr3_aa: CASSLEVGEYQPQHF

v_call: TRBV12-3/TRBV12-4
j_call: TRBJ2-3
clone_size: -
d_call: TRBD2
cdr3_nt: TGTGCCAGCAGCCCGGGGGGTACCCACCAAGATACGCAGTATTTT
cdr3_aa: CASSPGGTHQDTQYF

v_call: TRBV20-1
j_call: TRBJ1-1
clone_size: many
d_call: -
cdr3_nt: TGCAGTGCTGCACAGGTAGACACTGAAGCTTTCTTT
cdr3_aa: CSAAQVDTEAFF

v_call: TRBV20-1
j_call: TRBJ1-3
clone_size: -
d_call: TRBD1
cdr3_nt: TGCAGTGCCCAGAGGTGGCAGGGGGTCGGAAACACCATATATTTT
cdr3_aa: CSAQRWQGVGNTIYF

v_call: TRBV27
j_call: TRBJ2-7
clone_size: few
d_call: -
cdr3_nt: TGTGCCAGCAGTAGGCGGGGCGACTCCTACGAGCAGTACTTC
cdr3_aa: CASSRRGDSYEQYF

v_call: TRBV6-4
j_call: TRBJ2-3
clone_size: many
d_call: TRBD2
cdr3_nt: TGTGCCAGCAGTGACTCTAGCGGGGGGCCAGATACGCAGTATTTT
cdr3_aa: CASSDSSGGPDTQYF

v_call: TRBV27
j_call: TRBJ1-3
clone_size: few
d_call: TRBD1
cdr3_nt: TGTGCCAGCAGCCCAACAGGGGGTGGAAACACCATATATTTT
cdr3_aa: CASSPTGGGNTIYF

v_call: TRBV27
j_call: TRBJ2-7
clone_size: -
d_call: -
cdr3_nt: TGTGCCAGCAGTTTTAGCGGACTCGGAGAGCAGTACTTC
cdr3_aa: CASSFSGLGEQYF

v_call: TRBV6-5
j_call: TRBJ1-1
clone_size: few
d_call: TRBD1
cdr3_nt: TGTGCCAGCAGTTTACAGGGGAGGAACACTGAAGCTTTCTTT
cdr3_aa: CASSLQGRNTEAFF

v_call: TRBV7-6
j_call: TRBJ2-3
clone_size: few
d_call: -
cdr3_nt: TGTGCCAGCAGCGTCGGTGCAGATACGCAGTATTTT
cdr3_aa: CASSVGADTQYF

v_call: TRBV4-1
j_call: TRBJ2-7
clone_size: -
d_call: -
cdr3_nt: TGCGCCAGCAGCCAAGGTATGGGTTACGAGCAGTACTTC
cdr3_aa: CASSQGMGYEQYF

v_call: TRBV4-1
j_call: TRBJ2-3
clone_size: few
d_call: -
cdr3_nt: TGCGCCAGCAGCCAAGATGGTCAGGGGGGTACAGATACGCAGTATTTT
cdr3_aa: CASSQDGQGGTDTQYF

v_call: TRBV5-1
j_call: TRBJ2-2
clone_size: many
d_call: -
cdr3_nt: TGCGCCAGCAGCTTAAACCACCCGGGGACCGGGGAGCTGTTTTTT
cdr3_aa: CASSLNHPGTGELFF

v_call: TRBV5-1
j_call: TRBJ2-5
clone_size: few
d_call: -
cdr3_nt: TGCGCCAGCAGCTTGGAGGCGGGCCTCCAAGAGACCCAGTACTTC
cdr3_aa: CASSLEAGLQETQYF

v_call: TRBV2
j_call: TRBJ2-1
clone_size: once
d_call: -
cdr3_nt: TGTGCCAGCAGTGCTGCGAAGGGCAGGGTCGTTAGCAATGAGCAGTTCTTC
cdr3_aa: CASSAAKGRVVSNEQFF

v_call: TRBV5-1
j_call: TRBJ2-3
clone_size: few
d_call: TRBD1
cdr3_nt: TGCGCCAGCAGCTGGGGACAGGGGGCGCGGACAGATACGCAGTATTTT
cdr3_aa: CASSWGQGARTDTQYF

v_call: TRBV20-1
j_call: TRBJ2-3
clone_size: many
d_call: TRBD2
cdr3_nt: TGCAGTGCTAGAGCGGGAGGTAGCGGCGGCACAGATACGCAGTATTTT
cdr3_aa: CSARAGGSGGTDTQYF

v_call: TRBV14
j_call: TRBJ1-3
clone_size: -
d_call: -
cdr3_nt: TGTGCCAGCAGCCAGACAGAAAATGGAAACACCATATATTTT
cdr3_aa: CASSQTENGNTIYF

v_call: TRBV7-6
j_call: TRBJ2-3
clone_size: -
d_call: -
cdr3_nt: TGTGCCAGCAGCTTAACCTGGGGCAACACAGATACGCAGTATTTT
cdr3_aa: CASSLTWGNTDTQYF

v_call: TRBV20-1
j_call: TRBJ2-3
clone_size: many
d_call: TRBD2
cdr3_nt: TGCAGTGCTGAGGGCGGGGGGCCAGATACGCAGTATTTT
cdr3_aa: CSAEGGGPDTQYF

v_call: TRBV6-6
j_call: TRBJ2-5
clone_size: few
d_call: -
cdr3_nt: TGTGCCAGCAGCCCCGGGACGGCAGTAGAAGAGACCCAGTACTTC
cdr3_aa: CASSPGTAVEETQYF

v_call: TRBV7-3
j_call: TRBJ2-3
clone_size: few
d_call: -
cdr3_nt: TGTGCCAGCAGCCCGGGTCCTGCCACAGATACGCAGTATTTT
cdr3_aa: CASSPGPATDTQYF

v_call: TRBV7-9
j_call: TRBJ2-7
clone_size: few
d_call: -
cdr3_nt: TGTGCCAGCAGCTCGTCGGGACAAACCAAGGGTTCCTACGAGCAGTACTTC
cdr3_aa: CASSSSGQTKGSYEQYF

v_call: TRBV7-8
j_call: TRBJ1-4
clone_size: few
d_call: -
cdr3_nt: TGTGCCAGCAGCTCCCCGCCTAATGAAAAACTGTTTTTT
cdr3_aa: CASSSPPNEKLFF

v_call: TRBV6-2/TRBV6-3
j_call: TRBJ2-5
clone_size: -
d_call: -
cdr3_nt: TGTGCCAGCAGTTACGCAGTTCGCCAGGGCGACGCGGAGACCCAGTACTTC
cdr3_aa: CASSYAVRQGDAETQYF

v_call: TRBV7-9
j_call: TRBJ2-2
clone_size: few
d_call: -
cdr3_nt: TGTGCCAGCGGGGCAACCACCGGGGAGCTGTTTTTT
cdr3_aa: CASGATTGELFF

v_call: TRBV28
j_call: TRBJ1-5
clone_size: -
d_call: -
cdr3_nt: TGTGCCAGCACCCTTCGGGGCTATAGCAATCAGCCCCAGCATTTT
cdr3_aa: CASTLRGYSNQPQHF

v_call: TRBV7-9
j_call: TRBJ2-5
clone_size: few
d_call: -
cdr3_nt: TGTGCCAGCAGCTCGGGCGGAACCCAAGAGACCCAGTACTTC
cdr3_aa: CASSSGGTQETQYF

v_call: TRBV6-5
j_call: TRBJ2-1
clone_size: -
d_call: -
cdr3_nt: TGTGCCAGCAGTGCGGGGAGCGGGTCCCGTAATGAGCAGTTCTTC
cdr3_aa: CASSAGSGSRNEQFF

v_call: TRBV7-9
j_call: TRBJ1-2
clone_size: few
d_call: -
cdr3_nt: TGTGCCAGCAGCTTAGGGCACCTCTATGGCTACACCTTC
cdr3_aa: CASSLGHLYGYTF

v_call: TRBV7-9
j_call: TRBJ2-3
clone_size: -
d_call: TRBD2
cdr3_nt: TGTGCCAGCAGCTCCCTCGGGGGGGGCCCTCATACGCAGTATTTT
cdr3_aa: CASSSLGGGPHTQYF

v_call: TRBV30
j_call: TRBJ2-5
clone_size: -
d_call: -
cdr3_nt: TGTGCCTGGAGTTTGGGGAGCCAAGAGACCCAGTACTTC
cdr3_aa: CAWSLGSQETQYF

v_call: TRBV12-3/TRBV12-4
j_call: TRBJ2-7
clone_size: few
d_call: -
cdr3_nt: TGTGCCAGCGGCTCTGGAGGGAACGAGCAGTACTTC
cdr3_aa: CASGSGGNEQYF

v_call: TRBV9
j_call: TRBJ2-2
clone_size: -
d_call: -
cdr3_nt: TGTGCCAGCAGCGTGCGGGACCACACCGGGGAGCTGTTTTTT
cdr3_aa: CASSVRDHTGELFF

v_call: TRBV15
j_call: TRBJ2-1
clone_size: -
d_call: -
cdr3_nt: TGTGCCACCGATTCGTCGGCGGGCAGAAATGAGCAGTTCTTC
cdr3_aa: CATDSSAGRNEQFF

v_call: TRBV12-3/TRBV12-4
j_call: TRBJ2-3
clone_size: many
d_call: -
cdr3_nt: TGTGCCAGCAGTTTCGGGACACTAACGTATTTT
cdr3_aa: CASSFGTLTYF

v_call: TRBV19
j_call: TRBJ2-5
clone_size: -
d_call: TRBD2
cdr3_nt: TGTGCCAGTAGTACCTCGGCGGGGGGAGAGACCCAGTACTTC
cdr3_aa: CASSTSAGGETQYF

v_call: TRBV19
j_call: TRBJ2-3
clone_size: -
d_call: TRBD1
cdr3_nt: TGTGCCAGTAGTATGTGGAACAGGGGAGATACGCAGTATTTT
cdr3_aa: CASSMWNRGDTQYF

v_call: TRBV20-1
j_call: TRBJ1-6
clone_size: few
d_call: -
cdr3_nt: TGCAGCGGGGACATCCCCCTCCCCAATTCACCCCTCCACTTT
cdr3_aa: CSGDIPLPNSPLHF

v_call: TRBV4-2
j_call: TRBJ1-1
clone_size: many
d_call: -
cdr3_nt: TGTGCCAGCAGACCGACAGTGAACACTGAAGCTTTCTTT
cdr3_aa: CASRPTVNTEAFF

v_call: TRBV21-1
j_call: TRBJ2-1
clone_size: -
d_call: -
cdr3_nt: TGTGCCAGCAGCAAAGAGAGGAGGGCGACCCCGGGGGCCACTGAGCAGTTCTTC
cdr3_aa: CASSKERRATPGATEQFF

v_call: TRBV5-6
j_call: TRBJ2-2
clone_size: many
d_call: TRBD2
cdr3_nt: TGTGCCAGCAGCTTGAGCGGGGGCAGGGAGCTGTTTTTT
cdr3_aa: CASSLSGGRELFF

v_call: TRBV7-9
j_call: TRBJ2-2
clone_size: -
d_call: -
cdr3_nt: TGTGCCAGCAGCTTAGAGCGGCCTGGGACCGGGGAGCTGTTTTTT
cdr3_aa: CASSLERPGTGELFF